This TCR beta chain was identified during a study of T cell changes during pregnancy in multiple sclerosis. The V gene's germline CDR1 is LNHDA and CDR2 SQIVND (reference sequence). The CDR3 is 13 residues long. After removal of 8 bases from V and 8 bases from J, the junction contained 9 bases not matched to a gene. Measured with immunoSEQ multiplex PCR; TCRdb has only the in-frame clones, and not every one. The sample yields 68,000 or so clones, just over 90% seen once. The rearrangement joins TRBV19 to TRBJ2-1; 7 bases match TRBD1. Here the sequenced sample was peripheral blood, taken in the second trimester of pregnancy. This clonotype originated in a female donor in good health, enrolled as a control in a pregnancy study. The CDR3 bases are TGTGCCAGTGGGAGACAGGGTACCTATGAGCAGTTCTTC. Protein product: CASGRQGTYEQFF.